This T cell receptor (beta chain) appears in the sequencing data of a study of Ad26.COV2.S vaccination and SARS-CoV-2 variants (dated by TCRdb to the early 2020s). About the study as a whole: Vaccine-arm donors were drawn from COV1001, a multicentre, randomized, double-blind, placebo-controlled phase I-IIa trial of Ad26.COV2.S in healthy adults. The TCR-sequenced set comprised about 30 samples: about 19 Ad26.COV2.S vaccine recipients, 5 placebo recipients and 8 SARS-CoV-2 convalescent individuals. Sequencing of the TCRbeta repertoire served to evaluate the specificity and breadth of SARS-CoV-2-reactive T cell receptors following Ad26.COV2.S vaccination. Dosing of Ad26.COV2.S was intramuscular, at either 5x10^10 or 1x10^11 viral particles, delivered as one shot or as two shots spaced 56 days apart. Investigators did not know the trial group allocation while performing experiments and assessing outcomes. Participants in the trial were split at random into five groups of five each, receiving low-dose or high-dose Ad26.COV2.S once or twice, or else placebo on both occasions.

TCRbeta CDR3 regions were sequenced with the immunoSEQ Assay. After extraction, genomic DNA underwent amplification by bias-controlled multiplex PCR, followed by high-throughput sequencing. The paper's processing steps were these. To quantify the absolute abundance of each unique TCRbeta CDR3 region, sequences were collapsed and filtered. T cell fraction was estimated by normalizing TCRbeta template counts to usable DNA, with usable DNA measured through amplification of reference genes found in all nucleated cells. Repertoire TCRs were annotated as SARS-CoV-2-specific by exact matching of V gene, CDR3 amino acid sequence and J gene to a known reactive TCR set. The reference SARS-CoV-2 TCR set was obtained from MIRA and was filtered for enrichment in COVID-19-positive ImmuneCODE repertoires, whereby public or cross-reactive TCRs were removed. Drawing on the MIRA antigens, annotated TCRs were analysed further at the level of specific ORF or position within ORF. Depth was the summed frequency of annotated unique rearrangements, while breadth was defined as annotated unique rearrangements over total unique productive rearrangements. TCR breadth was compared between groups using two-sided Wilcoxon rank-sum tests. Held by TCRdb, this immuneACCESS table contains in-frame sequences only and omits some clones. Under half of the omission traces to an unresolved V gene where checked; the cause of the rest is unknown. Clonal size and the V and J genes are those of that table, whereas D and trimming came from the DNA. Counted in this sample were hundreds of thousands of clones; approximately 86% of them appeared once. The ten largest clones take up around 10% of the sample.

Sample treatment or condition, as interpreted from the label and publication: some 20 received Ad26.COV2.S at low or high dose, single or two shots; 5 received placebo; per-sample allocation not given. Repertoires of vaccine and placebo recipients were sequenced from samples collected on day 63 after the first injection. In Cohort 1b, about two dozen adults aged 18-55 years were enrolled at a single site in Boston, USA, between 29 July and 7 August 2020. As a vaccine, Ad26.COV2.S was a replication-incompetent adenovirus type 26 vector that expressed a prefusion-stabilized SARS-CoV-2 spike protein derived from the original Wuhan strain. V loses 5 bases of germline sequence and J loses 0 bases, and the interval between the two ends is 14 bases. Inclusive of the bounding cysteine and phenylalanine, the CDR3 is 17 residues long. Only the CDR3 part of the read is kept: 51 bases, read in frame from the first base. CDR1 and CDR2 (LNHDA, SQIVND) derive from the germline V gene (reference sequence).

Notes on this clone: Its cognate antigen has yet to be identified. Per-base quality was not reported, and no clone a single base away is much larger than it.

The study at large found these results: Ad26.COV2.S recipients had higher spike-specific TCR breadth than placebo recipients (P = 0.0014). The authors noted that the TCR breadth and depth analyses may have underestimated total T cell responses. The study lacked the statistical power to compare responses across vaccine doses or regimens. Non-spike TCR breadth was comparable between vaccine and placebo recipients, consistent with the vaccine containing only spike. After vaccination, substantial breadth of spike-specific CD8+ and CD4+ T cell responses was reported.

The sequence links TRBV19 to TRBJ2-6; the D gene is perhaps TRBD2, from 5 matching bases. This sequence was found in a person between 18 and 59 years old who received the Ad26.COV2.S COVID-19 vaccine or a placebo. Sequences were derived from peripheral blood, sampled in a trial of Ad26.COV2.S vaccine versus placebo. The nucleotide sequence reads TGTGCCAGTAGTCGGACTGGTCCCAGCTCTGGGGCCAACGTCCTGACTTTC. Its protein is CASSRTGPSSGANVLTF. The CDR3, completed at both ends by the reference TRBV19 and TRBJ2-6 genes, gives the full variable domain DGGITQSPKYLFRKEGQNVTLSCEQNLNHDAMYWYRQDPGQGLRLIYYSQIVNDFQKGDIAEGYSVSREKKESFPLTVTSAQKNPTAFYLCASSRTGPSSGANVLTFGAGSRLTVL.